This TCR beta chain was retrieved from a study of OX40 agonist ivuxolimab in advanced cancers. Findings and caveats of the study: Low normalized clonal expansion also occurred in some nonresponding patients.

In germline, CDR1 is MDHEN, CDR2 SYDVKM. CDR3 size: 15 residues. The germline V and J ends were trimmed by 8 bases and 0 bases, with 17 bases remaining between them. Using immunoSEQ multiplex PCR, the repertoire was profiled, and TCRdb retains in-frame clones only, with some absent. The sample lists fewer than 65,000 clones, about 89% occurring once. Worth noting for this clone: Antigen: not known.

Here the sequenced sample was CD4+ or CD8+ T cells sorted from blood, taken in a trial of the OX40 agonist ivuxolimab. The rearrangement links TRBV28 to TRBJ2-7; TRBD2 might be the D (7 bases). The source is an adult with an advanced solid tumor such as melanoma, head and neck, liver or kidney cancer. The CDR3 region has the DNA TGTGCCAGCTCCCTGAGGGCGGGGGCCTCCTACGAGCAGTACTTC. Translating gives CASSLRAGASYEQYF. The full variable domain, in which reference TRBV28 and TRBJ2-7 provide the parts outside the CDR3, is DVKVTQSSRYLVKRTGEKVFLECVQDMDHENMFWYRQDPGLGLRLIYFSYDVKMKEKGDIPEGYSVSREKKERFSLILESASTNQTSMYLCASSLRAGASYEQYFGPGTRLTVT.